This T cell receptor beta chain stems from a study of T cell responses to AZD1222 COVID-19 vaccine. V was clipped by 1 base and J by 4 bases; unmatched bases: 5. There are 15 residues in the CDR3. CDR1 is SGHRS, CDR2 YFSETQ, per germline. Study-wide points: Receipt of two AZD1222 doses was followed by a rise in Spike-specific TCR breadth and depth. Sampled repertoires all dated from after the peak T cell response. Close to half of spike-specific TCRs reportedly recognize unmutated variant regions.

Using immunoSEQ multiplex PCR, the repertoire was profiled, and TCRdb retains in-frame clones only, with some absent. The repertoire holds 120,000 or so clones, with just over 90% as singletons. In the case of this clone: Its matching antigen is unknown.

This clonotype was sampled from an adult who received the AZD1222 COVID-19 vaccine. The rearrangement links TRBV5-1 to TRBJ1-1; 9 nucleotides agree with TRBD1. The source was peripheral blood, collected 28 days after the second AZD1222 dose. The CDR3 region has the DNA TGCGCCAGCAGCTTGCAGGGACAGGGAGGCACTGAAGCTTTCTTT. Encoded protein: CASSLQGQGGTEAFF. The whole variable domain, filled in from reference TRBV5-1 and TRBJ1-1, reads KAGVTQTPRYLIKTRGQQVTLSCSPISGHRSVSWYQQTPGQGLQFLFEYFSETQRNKGNFPGRFSGRQFSNSRSEMNVSTLELGDSALYLCASSLQGQGGTEAFFGQGTRLTVV.